A selection of T cell receptor beta chains follows, all from one sample in a study of a mutant IDH1 vaccine in newly diagnosed glioma. Produced via immunoSEQ multiplex PCR; TCRdb's table is partial and in-frame only. Of around 99,000 clones listed, around 80% are singletons. The sample consisted of PBMCs, taken from a glioma patient treated with radiotherapy, temozolomide or both. Every receptor here comes from a man aged 35-49 years with glioma. Both conserved end residues are part of each CDR3. A D gene is named only where the DNA matches it firmly. Not every row has a clone size; where given, it reads once, few, many or a size class.

d_gene: -
abundance: -
v_gene: TRBV10-2
j_gene: TRBJ2-3
CDR3nt: TGCGCCAGCACGGGACTCGGCTCAGATACGCAGTATTTT
CDR3aa: CASTGLGSDTQYF

d_gene: -
abundance: -
v_gene: TRBV5-1
j_gene: TRBJ2-3
CDR3nt: TGCGCCAGCAGCTTGCACACAGATACGCAGTATTTT
CDR3aa: CASSLHTDTQYF

d_gene: -
abundance: -
v_gene: TRBV20-1
j_gene: TRBJ2-5
CDR3nt: TGCAGTGCTAGAGATTTGGAGACCCAGTACTTC
CDR3aa: CSARDLETQYF

d_gene: -
abundance: once
v_gene: TRBV6-6
j_gene: TRBJ1-4
CDR3nt: TGTGCCAGCAGTTACTCTACGAGGCATGAAAAACTGTTTTTT
CDR3aa: CASSYSTRHEKLFF

d_gene: TRBD1
abundance: once
v_gene: TRBV9
j_gene: TRBJ2-6
CDR3nt: TGTGCCAGCAGCGACCTACAGGGGTCCGCTCTGGGGGCCAACGTCCTGACTTTC
CDR3aa: CASSDLQGSALGANVLTF

d_gene: -
abundance: -
v_gene: TRBV4-2
j_gene: TRBJ2-7
CDR3nt: TGTGCCAGCAGCCACCGGGAGCACTCCTACGAGCAGTACTTC
CDR3aa: CASSHREHSYEQYF

d_gene: -
abundance: -
v_gene: TRBV7-9
j_gene: TRBJ1-4
CDR3nt: TGTGCCAGCAGCTTAATTCCCCGATGGGAGTATGAAAAACTGTTTTTT
CDR3aa: CASSLIPRWEYEKLFF

d_gene: TRBD2
abundance: few
v_gene: TRBV4-2
j_gene: TRBJ2-3
CDR3nt: TGTGCCAGCAGCCAAGATGGGGCGAGCGGGGGGCCGGATACGCAGTATTTT
CDR3aa: CASSQDGASGGPDTQYF

d_gene: -
abundance: once
v_gene: TRBV12-5
j_gene: TRBJ2-3
CDR3nt: TGTGCTAGTGGCTCGCCCGGGGGTACGCAGTATTTT
CDR3aa: CASGSPGGTQYF

d_gene: -
abundance: -
v_gene: TRBV9
j_gene: TRBJ1-2
CDR3nt: TGTGCCAGCAGAACGGGGATATTAGACTACACCTTC
CDR3aa: CASRTGILDYTF

d_gene: -
abundance: -
v_gene: TRBV7-9
j_gene: TRBJ2-5
CDR3nt: TGTGCCAGCAGCTTTGGCAGTCAACGGGGGGAGACCCAGTACTTC
CDR3aa: CASSFGSQRGETQYF

d_gene: -
abundance: -
v_gene: TRBV5-4
j_gene: TRBJ1-2
CDR3nt: TGTGCCAGCAGTTTCGCAGGGAACTATGGCTACACCTTC
CDR3aa: CASSFAGNYGYTF

d_gene: TRBD2
abundance: -
v_gene: TRBV7-9
j_gene: TRBJ2-3
CDR3nt: TGTGCCAGCAGCCCGTCCCAGCGGGGATACAGCACAGATACGCAGTATTTT
CDR3aa: CASSPSQRGYSTDTQYF

d_gene: TRBD1
abundance: once
v_gene: TRBV25-1
j_gene: TRBJ1-5
CDR3nt: TGTGCCAGCAGTGAGACAGGGTTTCAGCCCCAGCATTTT
CDR3aa: CASSETGFQPQHF

d_gene: -
abundance: -
v_gene: TRBV6-1
j_gene: TRBJ1-6
CDR3nt: TGTGCCAGCACTAGGACCCGACTAGGGGATTCACCCCTCCACTTT
CDR3aa: CASTRTRLGDSPLHF

d_gene: TRBD2
abundance: -
v_gene: TRBV6-1
j_gene: TRBJ2-7
CDR3nt: TGTGCCAGCAACCTAGCGGGAGTGCAATACGAGCAGTACTTC
CDR3aa: CASNLAGVQYEQYF

d_gene: TRBD1
abundance: once
v_gene: TRBV25-1
j_gene: TRBJ2-7
CDR3nt: TGTGCCAGCAGTCCGGACAGGGGAAGTCTGGACGAGCAGTACTTC
CDR3aa: CASSPDRGSLDEQYF

d_gene: -
abundance: -
v_gene: TRBV7-2
j_gene: TRBJ2-3
CDR3nt: TGTGCCAGCAGCCGGGGGGCCCTCACAGATACGCAGTATTTT
CDR3aa: CASSRGALTDTQYF

d_gene: -
abundance: few
v_gene: TRBV6-4
j_gene: TRBJ2-3
CDR3nt: TGTGCCGCCGGGACGGGGAGCACAGATACGCAGTATTTT
CDR3aa: CAAGTGSTDTQYF

d_gene: -
abundance: -
v_gene: TRBV5-8
j_gene: TRBJ1-5
CDR3nt: TGTGCCAGCAGCACGCACACAGGTGCCACGGGATATAGCAATCAGCCCCAGCATTTT
CDR3aa: CASSTHTGATGYSNQPQHF

d_gene: TRBD1
abundance: -
v_gene: TRBV7-2
j_gene: TRBJ1-3
CDR3nt: TGTGCCAGCAGCAGGACAGGGGGCGCAGGTGGAAACACCATATATTTT
CDR3aa: CASSRTGGAGGNTIYF

d_gene: -
abundance: -
v_gene: TRBV6-5
j_gene: TRBJ2-1
CDR3nt: TGTGCCAGCAGTAAGGGGGTAGCGGGCTACAATGAGCAGTTCTTC
CDR3aa: CASSKGVAGYNEQFF

d_gene: -
abundance: -
v_gene: TRBV30
j_gene: TRBJ2-7
CDR3nt: TGTGCCTGGGGTGCGGGATTCCTCGAGCAGTACTTC
CDR3aa: CAWGAGFLEQYF

d_gene: -
abundance: -
v_gene: TRBV6-5
j_gene: TRBJ2-7
CDR3nt: TGTGCCAGCAGTTACTCGAAAAACGGTACCTACGAGCAGTACTTC
CDR3aa: CASSYSKNGTYEQYF

d_gene: -
abundance: -
v_gene: TRBV2
j_gene: TRBJ1-2
CDR3nt: TGTGCCAGCATCCGAGACAGGAGCCGTAACTATGGCTACACCTTC
CDR3aa: CASIRDRSRNYGYTF

d_gene: TRBD1
abundance: -
v_gene: TRBV4-3
j_gene: TRBJ1-2
CDR3nt: TGCGCCAGCAGCGCTGGGACAGGGGGGATCTATGGCTACACCTTC
CDR3aa: CASSAGTGGIYGYTF

d_gene: -
abundance: -
v_gene: TRBV7-9
j_gene: TRBJ2-7
CDR3nt: TGTGCCAGCAGCTTACTACAGGGATTGGGCGAGCAGTACTTC
CDR3aa: CASSLLQGLGEQYF

d_gene: -
abundance: few
v_gene: TRBV6-5
j_gene: TRBJ1-1
CDR3nt: TGTGCCAGCACATACCGAGGAGACACTGAAGCTTTCTTT
CDR3aa: CASTYRGDTEAFF

d_gene: -
abundance: few
v_gene: TRBV7-8
j_gene: TRBJ1-3
CDR3nt: TGTGCCAGCAGGCAAACAGGGAGGGGAAACACCATATATTTT
CDR3aa: CASRQTGRGNTIYF

d_gene: TRBD1
abundance: -
v_gene: TRBV5-4
j_gene: TRBJ1-3
CDR3nt: TGTGCCAGCAGGACAGGGGGCCCCGGAAACACCATATATTTT
CDR3aa: CASRTGGPGNTIYF

d_gene: -
abundance: once
v_gene: TRBV7-2
j_gene: TRBJ2-7
CDR3nt: TGTGCCAGCAGCTTAGCGGCGCCGACCTCCTACGAGCAGTACTTC
CDR3aa: CASSLAAPTSYEQYF

d_gene: TRBD1
abundance: -
v_gene: TRBV19
j_gene: TRBJ1-5
CDR3nt: TGTGCCAGTAGTATAGCCCCGGGACAGACCTTTAATCAGCCCCAGCATTTT
CDR3aa: CASSIAPGQTFNQPQHF

d_gene: -
abundance: -
v_gene: TRBV19
j_gene: TRBJ1-2
CDR3nt: TGTGCCAGTAGTTCACCGACAAAGCTAACTATGCGCTACACCTTC
CDR3aa: CASSSPTKLTMRYTF

d_gene: -
abundance: -
v_gene: TRBV5-1
j_gene: TRBJ2-3
CDR3nt: TGCGCCAGCAGCTTGGTGCAGGGCGGCACAGATACGCAGTATTTT
CDR3aa: CASSLVQGGTDTQYF

d_gene: -
abundance: -
v_gene: TRBV7-2
j_gene: TRBJ1-3
CDR3nt: TGTGCCAGCAGCTTAGTATTCGGAAACACCATATATTTT
CDR3aa: CASSLVFGNTIYF

d_gene: -
abundance: -
v_gene: TRBV6-5
j_gene: TRBJ1-3
CDR3nt: TGTGCCAGCATCCGGGGAAACACCATATATTTT
CDR3aa: CASIRGNTIYF

d_gene: -
abundance: medium-sized
v_gene: TRBV19
j_gene: TRBJ1-5
CDR3nt: TGTGCCAGTAGACTAGACAGGTCTAGCAATCAGCCCCAGCATTTT
CDR3aa: CASRLDRSSNQPQHF

d_gene: -
abundance: few
v_gene: TRBV6-1
j_gene: TRBJ2-2
CDR3nt: TGTGCCAGCAGTGAGGAGGGGGCAATAAGGACCGGGGAGCTGTTTTTT
CDR3aa: CASSEEGAIRTGELFF

d_gene: TRBD1
abundance: -
v_gene: TRBV6-6
j_gene: TRBJ1-4
CDR3nt: TGTGCCAGCAGTCCCACAGGGGGGACTAATGAAAAACTGTTTTTT
CDR3aa: CASSPTGGTNEKLFF

d_gene: -
abundance: -
v_gene: TRBV6-6
j_gene: TRBJ1-3
CDR3nt: TGTGCCAGCAGTTACTCAGTGACACGCTCTGGAAACACCATATATTTT
CDR3aa: CASSYSVTRSGNTIYF

d_gene: TRBD1
abundance: once
v_gene: TRBV30
j_gene: TRBJ2-7
CDR3nt: TGTGCCTGGAGGAATGGACAGGGGGTGAACGAGCAGTACTTC
CDR3aa: CAWRNGQGVNEQYF

d_gene: -
abundance: -
v_gene: TRBV5-4
j_gene: TRBJ2-7
CDR3nt: TGTGCCAGCAGCTTAGACCCTCGGTCCTACGAGCAGTACTTC
CDR3aa: CASSLDPRSYEQYF

d_gene: -
abundance: -
v_gene: TRBV5-6
j_gene: TRBJ1-4
CDR3nt: TGTGCCAGCAGCTCGGGACTCAGAGACTTTATCGGTAATGAAAAACTGTTTTTT
CDR3aa: CASSSGLRDFIGNEKLFF

d_gene: TRBD2
abundance: few
v_gene: TRBV29-1
j_gene: TRBJ2-5
CDR3nt: TGCAGCGTTGTAATTAGCGGGGTGTGGGAGACCCAGTACTTC
CDR3aa: CSVVISGVWETQYF

d_gene: -
abundance: -
v_gene: TRBV5-4
j_gene: TRBJ2-7
CDR3nt: TGTGCCAGCAGCTGGGGAGTCACCTACGAGCAGTACTTC
CDR3aa: CASSWGVTYEQYF